This T cell receptor beta chain came from a study of shared clonotypes between healthy human individuals. Only one count was recorded for this clone. Germline loops: CDR1 SGHTA, CDR2 FQGNSA. Trimming took off 0 bases at V and 7 bases at J, with 13 bases between the two ends. There are 15 residues in the CDR3. Assay: immunoSEQ multiplex PCR; the TCRdb copy retains only in-frame clones and omits some. Of approximately 2.3 million clones listed, 85% to 95% are singletons. The receptor's source is a young man in good health. Some clones in this sample may be carry-over from other donors' samples. Sequenced input: naive CD4+ T cells from PBMCs. The subset here: CD45RA+ positively selected. The chain couples TRBV7-2 to TRBJ1-5; a possible D gene is TRBD1 (5 bases). CDR3 DNA sequence: TGTGCCAGCAGCTTAGCTTCAGGGACGGGACAGCCCCAGCATTTT. It encodes CASSLASGTGQPQHF.